The clone carrying this T cell receptor (beta chain) was detected only once. Its antigen is as yet unknown. Profiled with immunoSEQ multiplex PCR; TCRdb holds only in-frame clones, not every one. The table includes 95,000 to 150,000 clones, 75% to 85% detected once. The data are from a study of T cell responses to AZD1222 COVID-19 vaccine. General study findings and limits: Seropositive at baseline were only a handful of AZD1222 recipients. Donors skewed white British and female; clonal diversity was possibly underestimated.

This CDR3 comprises 13 residues. V was clipped by 7 bases and J by 8 bases, with 12 bases between them. Germline V gene data show CDR1 as SNHLY and CDR2 as FYNNEI. The origin of this receptor is an adult who received the AZD1222 COVID-19 vaccine. The input for sequencing was peripheral blood, taken 28 days after the second AZD1222 dose. This chain connects TRBV2 to TRBJ1-6; D remains unclear. The CDR3 protein is CASKPDLDSPLHF. The CDR3 nucleotides read TGTGCCAGCAAGCCAGATCTGGATTCACCCCTCCACTTT.